This record covers a single T cell receptor (beta chain). Antigen unknown. Trimming removed 5 bases from V and 8 bases from J, with 12 bases in between. The CDR3 is 12 residues long. Individual cDNA molecules received unique molecular identifiers. TCRdb re-called the 5' RACE reads with MiXCR, one entry per CDR3 protein. The sample consists of about 40,000 distinct CDR3 sequences, 4.7% of them appearing once. The sample originates from a study of early T cells in non-severe SARS-CoV-2 infection. For the study at large: Unsorted whole-blood RNA was sequenced in bulk, leaving chains unpaired. Study findings and constraints: Matching with VDJdb favored anti-spike CD8 responses (missing private and CD4 specificities).

This clonotype was obtained from an adult who was a healthcare worker with PCR-confirmed SARS-CoV-2 infection or an uninfected control (not recorded which). The chain employs TRBV12-3 or TRBV12-4 and TRBJ1-2; no clear D. The source material was whole blood. Here the CDR3 reads CASSNSDRGYTF. The CDR3 DNA reads as TGTGCCAGCAGTAACTCCGATCGGGGCTACACCTTC.